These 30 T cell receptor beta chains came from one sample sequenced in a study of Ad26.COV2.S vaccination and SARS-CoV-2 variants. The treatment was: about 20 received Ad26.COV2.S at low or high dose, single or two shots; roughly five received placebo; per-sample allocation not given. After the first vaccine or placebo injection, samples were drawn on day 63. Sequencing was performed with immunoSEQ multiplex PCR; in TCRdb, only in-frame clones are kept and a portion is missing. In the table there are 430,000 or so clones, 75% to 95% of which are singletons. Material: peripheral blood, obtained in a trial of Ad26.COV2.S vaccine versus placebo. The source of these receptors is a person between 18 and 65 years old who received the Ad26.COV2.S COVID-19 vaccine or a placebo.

CDR3 sequence reads: CASSPTAGDRGNNSPLHF. CDR3 DNA sequence: TGTGCCAGCAGCCCTACTGCGGGGGACAGGGGGAATAATTCACCCCTCCACTTT. The V and J genes are TRBV3-1 (or the pseudogene TRBV3-2) and TRBJ1-6; 11 bases are a match to TRBD1. With V trimmed by 4 bases and J by 5 bases, 10 bases remained unmatched. In germline, CDR1 is LGHDT, CDR2 YNNKEL (reference sequence). The CDR3 consists of 18 residues.

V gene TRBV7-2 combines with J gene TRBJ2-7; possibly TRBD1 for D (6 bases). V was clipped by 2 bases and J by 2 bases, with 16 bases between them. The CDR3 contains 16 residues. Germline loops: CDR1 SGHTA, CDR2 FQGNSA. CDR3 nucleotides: TGTGCCAGCAGCTTAAAACAGGGTTATCCTACCTACGAGCAGTACTTC. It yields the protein CASSLKQGYPTYEQYF. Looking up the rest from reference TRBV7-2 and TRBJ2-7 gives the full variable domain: GAGVSQSPSNKVTEKGKDVELRCDPISGHTALYWYRQSLGQGLEFLIYFQGNSAPDKSGLPSDRFSAERTGGSVSTLTIQRTQQEDSAVYLCASSLKQGYPTYEQYFGPGTRLTVT.

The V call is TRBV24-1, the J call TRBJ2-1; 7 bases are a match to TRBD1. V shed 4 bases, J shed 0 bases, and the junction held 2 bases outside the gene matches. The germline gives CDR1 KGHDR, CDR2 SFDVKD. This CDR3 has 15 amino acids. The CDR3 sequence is CATSDRDSSYNEQFF. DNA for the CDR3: TGTGCCACCAGTGACCGGGACAGCTCCTACAATGAGCAGTTCTTC.

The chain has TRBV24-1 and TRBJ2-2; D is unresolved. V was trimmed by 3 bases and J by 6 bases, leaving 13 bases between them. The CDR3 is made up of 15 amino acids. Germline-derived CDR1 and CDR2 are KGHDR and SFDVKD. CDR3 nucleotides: TGTGCCACCAGTGATCCATCCAGTGGGGCCGGGGAGCTGTTTTTT. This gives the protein CATSDPSSGAGELFF.

The CDR3 protein is CAWSAMNTEAFF. The CDR3 coding sequence is TGTGCCTGGAGTGCAATGAACACTGAAGCTTTCTTT. The chain uses TRBV30 and TRBJ1-1; D not certain. With 1 base removed from V and 0 bases from J, the gap between germline ends came to 3 bases. Germline-derived CDR1 and CDR2 are GTSNPN and SVGIG (reference sequence). The CDR3 spans 12 residues.

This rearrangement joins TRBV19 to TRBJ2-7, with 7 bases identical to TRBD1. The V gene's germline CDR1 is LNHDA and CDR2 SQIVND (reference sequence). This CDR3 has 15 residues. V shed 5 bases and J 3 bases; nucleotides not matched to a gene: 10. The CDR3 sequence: CASSALPGQIYEQYF. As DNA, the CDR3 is TGTGCCAGTAGTGCGCTCCCGGGACAGATCTACGAGCAGTACTTC.

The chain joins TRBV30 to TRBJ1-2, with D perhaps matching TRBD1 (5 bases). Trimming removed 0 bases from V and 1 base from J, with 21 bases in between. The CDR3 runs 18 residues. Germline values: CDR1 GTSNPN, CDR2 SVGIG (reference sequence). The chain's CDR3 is CAWSVGAPRGGNNYGYTF. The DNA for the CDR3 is TGTGCCTGGAGTGTAGGCGCGCCCCGCGGGGGGAATAACTATGGCTACACCTTC.

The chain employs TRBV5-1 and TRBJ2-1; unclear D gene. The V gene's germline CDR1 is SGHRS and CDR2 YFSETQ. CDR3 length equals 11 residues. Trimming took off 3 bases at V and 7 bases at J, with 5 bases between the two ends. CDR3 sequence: CASSSLNEQFF. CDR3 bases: TGCGCCAGCAGCTCGCTGAATGAGCAGTTCTTC.

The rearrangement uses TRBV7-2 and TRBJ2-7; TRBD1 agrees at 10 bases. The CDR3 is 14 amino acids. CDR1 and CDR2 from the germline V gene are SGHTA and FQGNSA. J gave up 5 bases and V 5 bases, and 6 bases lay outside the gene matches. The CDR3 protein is CASSIRGTGDEQYF. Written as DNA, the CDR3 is TGTGCCAGCAGCATAAGGGGGACAGGGGACGAGCAGTACTTC.

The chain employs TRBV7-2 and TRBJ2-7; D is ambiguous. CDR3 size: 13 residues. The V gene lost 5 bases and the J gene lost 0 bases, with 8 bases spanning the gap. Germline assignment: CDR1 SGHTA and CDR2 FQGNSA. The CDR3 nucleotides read TGTGCCAGCAGCCCAGACTTCTCCTACGAGCAGTACTTC. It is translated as CASSPDFSYEQYF.

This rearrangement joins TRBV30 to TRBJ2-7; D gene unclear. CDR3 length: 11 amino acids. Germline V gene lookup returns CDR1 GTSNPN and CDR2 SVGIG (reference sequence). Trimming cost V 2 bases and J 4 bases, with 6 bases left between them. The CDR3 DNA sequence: TGTGCCTGGAGTCCCGGGTACGAGCAGTACTTC. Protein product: CAWSPGYEQYF.

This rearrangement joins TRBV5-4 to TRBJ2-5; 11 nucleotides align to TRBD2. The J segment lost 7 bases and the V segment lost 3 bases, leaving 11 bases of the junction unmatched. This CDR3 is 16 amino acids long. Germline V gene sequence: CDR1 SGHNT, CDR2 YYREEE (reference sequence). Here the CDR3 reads CASSSGVAGGIRTQYF. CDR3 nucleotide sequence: TGTGCCAGCAGCTCGGGTGTAGCGGGAGGGATTAGGACCCAGTACTTC.

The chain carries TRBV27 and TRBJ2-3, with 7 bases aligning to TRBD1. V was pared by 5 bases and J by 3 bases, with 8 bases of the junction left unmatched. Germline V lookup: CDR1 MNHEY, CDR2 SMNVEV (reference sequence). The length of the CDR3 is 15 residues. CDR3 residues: CASSPRQGYTDTQYF. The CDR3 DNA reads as TGTGCCAGCAGTCCGCGACAGGGTTATACAGATACGCAGTATTTT.

The CDR3 nucleotides read TGTGCCAGTAGTATAGACTTACAGAGTACTCCCTCCTACAATGAGCAGTTCTTC. This gives the protein CASSIDLQSTPSYNEQFF. This chain connects TRBV19 to TRBJ2-1; D call uncertain. Trimming left V 0 bases short and J 0 bases short, with 15 bases between. CDR3 length: 18 residues. Germline values: CDR1 LNHDA, CDR2 SQIVND (reference sequence).

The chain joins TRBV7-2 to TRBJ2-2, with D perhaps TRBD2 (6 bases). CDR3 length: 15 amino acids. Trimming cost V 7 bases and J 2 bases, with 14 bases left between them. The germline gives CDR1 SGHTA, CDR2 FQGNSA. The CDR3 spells CASNPTGVNTGELFF. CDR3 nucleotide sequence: TGTGCCAGCAACCCGACGGGGGTTAACACCGGGGAGCTGTTTTTT.

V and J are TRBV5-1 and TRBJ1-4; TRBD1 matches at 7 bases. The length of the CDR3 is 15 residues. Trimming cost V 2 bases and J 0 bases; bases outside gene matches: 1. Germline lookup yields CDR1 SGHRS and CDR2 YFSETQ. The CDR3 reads CASSFGTATNEKLFF. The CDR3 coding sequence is TGCGCCAGCAGCTTCGGGACAGCAACTAATGAAAAACTGTTTTTT.

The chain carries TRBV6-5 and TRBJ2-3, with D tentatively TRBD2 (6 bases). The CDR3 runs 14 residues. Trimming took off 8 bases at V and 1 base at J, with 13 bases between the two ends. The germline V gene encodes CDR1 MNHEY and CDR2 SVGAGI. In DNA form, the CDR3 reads TGTGCCAGCCAGCGGGCGCCTGGCACAGATACGCAGTATTTT. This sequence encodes CASQRAPGTDTQYF.

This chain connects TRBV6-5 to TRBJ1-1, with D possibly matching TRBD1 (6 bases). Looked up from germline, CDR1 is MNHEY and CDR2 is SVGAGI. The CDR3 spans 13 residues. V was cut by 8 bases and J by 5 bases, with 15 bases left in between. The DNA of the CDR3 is TGTGCCAGCGGACCCGACAGGCGGACTGAAGCTTTCTTT. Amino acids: CASGPDRRTEAFF.

The chain's CDR3 is CASSAGGPYNSPLHF. For the CDR3, the DNA is TGCGCCAGCAGTGCGGGAGGGCCCTATAATTCACCCCTCCACTTT. The chain couples TRBV10-1 to TRBJ1-6; D gene unclear. Trimming cost V 4 bases and J 2 bases, with 9 bases left between them. The CDR3 has 15 residues. Germline V gene data show CDR1 as WNHNN and CDR2 as SYGVQD (reference sequence).

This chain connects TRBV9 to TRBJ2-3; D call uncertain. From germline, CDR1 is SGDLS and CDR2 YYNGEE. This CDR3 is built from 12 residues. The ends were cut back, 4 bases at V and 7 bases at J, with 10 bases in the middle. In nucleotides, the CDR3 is TGTGCCAGCAGCCAAGCCGTGAATACGCAGTATTTT. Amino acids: CASSQAVNTQYF.

CDR3 DNA sequence: TGTGCCAGCAGCCAAGTCATTACGGGGGCGGTAAGCAACACCGGGGAGCTGTTTTTT. This sequence encodes CASSQVITGAVSNTGELFF. The chain links TRBV3-1 (or the pseudogene TRBV3-2) to TRBJ2-2; the D gene could be TRBD1 or TRBD2 (6 bases each). The CDR3 is made up of 19 amino acids. Germline V CDR1 and CDR2: LGHDT, YNNKEL (reference sequence). V shed 1 base and J shed 2 bases, with 20 bases lying between them.

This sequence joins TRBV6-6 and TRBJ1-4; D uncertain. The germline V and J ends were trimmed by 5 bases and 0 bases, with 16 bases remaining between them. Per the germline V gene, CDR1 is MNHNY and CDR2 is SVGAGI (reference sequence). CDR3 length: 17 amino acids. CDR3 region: CASSPGWARATNEKLFF. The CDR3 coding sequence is TGTGCCAGCAGTCCCGGGTGGGCACGCGCAACTAATGAAAAACTGTTTTTT.

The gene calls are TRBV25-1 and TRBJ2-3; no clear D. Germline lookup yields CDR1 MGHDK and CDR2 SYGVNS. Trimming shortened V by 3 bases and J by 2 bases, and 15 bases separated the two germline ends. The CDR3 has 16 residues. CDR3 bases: TGTGCCAGCAGTGAGTATGGACGGATGCTCACAGATACGCAGTATTTT. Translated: CASSEYGRMLTDTQYF.

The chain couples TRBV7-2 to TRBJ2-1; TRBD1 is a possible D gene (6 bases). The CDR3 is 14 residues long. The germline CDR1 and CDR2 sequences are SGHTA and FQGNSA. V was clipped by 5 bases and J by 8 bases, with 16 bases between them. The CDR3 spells CASSPRQDGDEQFF. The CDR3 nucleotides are TGTGCCAGCAGCCCTCGACAGGATGGGGATGAGCAGTTCTTC.

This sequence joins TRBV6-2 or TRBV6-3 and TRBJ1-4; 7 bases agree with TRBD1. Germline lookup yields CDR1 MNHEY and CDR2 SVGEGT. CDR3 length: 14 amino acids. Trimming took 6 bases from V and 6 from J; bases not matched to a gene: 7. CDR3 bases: TGTGCCAGCAGCGACAGGGCGGGGGATGAAAAACTGTTTTTT. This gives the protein CASSDRAGDEKLFF.

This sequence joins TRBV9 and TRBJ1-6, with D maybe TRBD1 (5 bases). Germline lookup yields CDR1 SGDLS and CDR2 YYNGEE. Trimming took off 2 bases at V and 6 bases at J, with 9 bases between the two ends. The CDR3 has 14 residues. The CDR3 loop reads CASSVGPTNSPLHF. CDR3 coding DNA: TGTGCCAGCAGCGTGGGACCAACTAATTCACCCCTCCACTTT.

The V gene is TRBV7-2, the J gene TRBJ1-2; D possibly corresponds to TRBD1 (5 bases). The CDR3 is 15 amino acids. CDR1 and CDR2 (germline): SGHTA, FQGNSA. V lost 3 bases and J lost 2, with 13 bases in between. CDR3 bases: TGTGCCAGCAGCTTTTCGGGACGTCAAAACTATGGCTACACCTTC. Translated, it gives CASSFSGRQNYGYTF.

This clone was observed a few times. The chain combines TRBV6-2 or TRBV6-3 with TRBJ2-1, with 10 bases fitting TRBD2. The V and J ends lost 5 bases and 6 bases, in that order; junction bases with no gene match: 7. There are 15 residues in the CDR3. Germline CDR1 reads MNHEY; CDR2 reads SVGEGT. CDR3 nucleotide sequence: TGTGCCAGCAGTCCCGGGACTAGCGAACTCAATGAGCAGTTCTTC. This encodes CASSPGTSELNEQFF.

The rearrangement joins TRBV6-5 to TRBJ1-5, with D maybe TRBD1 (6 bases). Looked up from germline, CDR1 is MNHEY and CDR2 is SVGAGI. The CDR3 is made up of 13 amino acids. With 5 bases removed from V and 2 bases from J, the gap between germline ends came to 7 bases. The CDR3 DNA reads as TGTGCCAGCAGTCGACAGGGCAATCAGCCCCAGCATTTT. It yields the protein CASSRQGNQPQHF.

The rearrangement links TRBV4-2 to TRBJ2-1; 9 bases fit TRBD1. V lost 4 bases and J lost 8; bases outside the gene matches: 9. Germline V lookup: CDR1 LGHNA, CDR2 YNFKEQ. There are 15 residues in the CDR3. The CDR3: CASSPPGQGLHEQFF. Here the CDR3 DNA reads TGTGCCAGCAGCCCCCCGGGACAGGGTCTCCATGAGCAGTTCTTC.